Here is one T cell receptor (beta chain) with its context. The sample is drawn from a study of shared clonotypes between healthy human individuals. The protocol was immunoSEQ multiplex PCR, while the TCRdb copy is restricted to in-frame clones and leaves out a portion. The sample carries roughly 2.2 million clones, 85% to 95% recorded once. The germline CDR1 and CDR2 sequences are GTSNPN and SVGIG (reference sequence). V gave up 3 bases and J gave up 5 bases, with 14 bases separating them. CDR3 length equals 13 residues. The chain recombines TRBV30 with TRBJ2-7, with D uncertain. The sequence derives from a man in his late teens or twenties in good health. Some clones in this sample may be carry-over from other donors' samples. The source material was naive CD4+ T cells from PBMCs. Subset of the sample: CD45RA+ positively selected. DNA for the CDR3: TGTGCCTGGAGCGAGACTGGGCCAGACGAGCAGTACTTC. Its translation is CAWSETGPDEQYF.